This T cell receptor beta chain originates from a study of T-cell reconstitution after alpha-beta-depleted transplantation in children. For TCRbeta, the library was prepared with unique molecular identifiers. One entry per CDR3 protein, called by TCRdb with MiXCR from the PCR reads. The sample includes about 420,000 distinct CDR3 sequences, roughly 15% of them seen just once. Study-level findings and limits: Two months or so post-transplant, alpha-beta T cells reportedly derived from several hundred expanded graft clones. Newly produced T cells mostly provided counts and TCRbeta diversity after one year, as hyperexpanded clones declined. The origin of high day-60 TCRbeta diversity in some patients lay in surviving recipient T cells and thymic progenitors.

This clonotype was counted a few times. Its antigen is as yet unknown. The germline V gene has CDR1 SGHAT and CDR2 FQNNGV. CDR3 size: 14 residues. V shed 1 base and J shed 7 bases, with 8 bases lying between them. This chain uses TRBV11-2 with TRBJ1-6; no clear D gene. The origin of this receptor is a boy less than two years old who had a stem cell transplant for Wiskott-Aldrich syndrome, so the T cells may come from the graft donor. The sequencing used PBMCs, mostly from graft donor cells, collected 360 days after TCRalphabeta/CD19-depleted stem cell transplant. CDR3 sequence: CASSLGRRNSPLHF. The CDR3 bases are TGTGCCAGCAGCTTAGGCAGGCGCAATTCACCCCTCCACTTT.